This entry lists 8 T cell receptor beta chains sequenced from one sample in a study of blood T cell repertoires in COVID-19. Only in-frame clones appear in the TCRdb table, and some are missing; sequencing was by immunoSEQ multiplex PCR. The sample holds about 22,000 clones, more than 85% seen once. The sequencing sample was made of peripheral blood. Receptors were obtained from a woman aged 70 to 79 with active COVID-19.

The chain uses TRBV7-9 and TRBJ2-7; a possible D gene is TRBD1 (5 bases). Germline loops: CDR1 SEHNR, CDR2 FQNEAQ (reference sequence). This CDR3 is 13 amino acids long. The ends were cut back, 5 bases at V and 4 bases at J, with 12 bases in the middle. CDR3 bases: TGTGCCAGCAGCCCCGGACAACTTTACGAGCAGTACTTC. Protein: CASSPGQLYEQYF.

This clone is a singleton in its sample. The chain joins TRBV6-4 to TRBJ2-1, with D possibly matching TRBD2 (6 bases). V lost 0 bases to trimming and J lost 0 bases, with 12 bases between them. The CDR3 length is 17 residues. Germline assignment: CDR1 MRHNA and CDR2 SNTAGT. CDR3: CASSDSSLGSSYNEQFF. In nucleotides, the CDR3 is TGTGCCAGCAGTGACTCGTCTCTCGGGAGCTCCTACAATGAGCAGTTCTTC.

The chain is built from TRBV4-2 and TRBJ1-2; weak D call: TRBD1 (6 bases). CDR1 and CDR2 (germline): LGHNA, YNFKEQ. The CDR3 extends over 15 amino acids. Trimming removed 3 bases at V and 4 bases at J, with 15 bases between. The CDR3 loop reads CASSQGGGGSYGYTF. CDR3 bases: TGTGCCAGCAGCCAGGGTGGGGGGGGCAGCTATGGCTACACCTTC.

V is TRBV4-3 and J is TRBJ2-5; no definite D call. Germline V lookup: CDR1 LGHNA, CDR2 YSLEER. CDR3 size: 16 residues. V shed 0 bases and J shed 2 bases, with 13 bases lying between them. The CDR3 spells CASSQDLGGTQETQYF. CDR3 nucleotide sequence: TGCGCCAGCAGCCAAGATTTAGGCGGAACTCAAGAGACCCAGTACTTC.

The genes are TRBV27 and TRBJ1-2; D is possibly TRBD1 (6 bases). From germline, CDR1 is MNHEY and CDR2 SMNVEV (reference sequence). The CDR3 contains 15 residues. Trimming removed 2 bases from V and 8 bases from J, with 18 bases in between. In nucleotides, the CDR3 is TGTGCCAGCAGTTTAATGGGGCAGGGGCGGCAGGGCTACACCTTC. It specifies CASSLMGQGRQGYTF.

In its sample, this clone was seen once. V gene TRBV13 combines with J gene TRBJ2-4, with a weak D call TRBD2 (5 bases). Trimming removed 7 bases at V and 3 bases at J, with 16 bases between. This CDR3 region has 15 residues. The germline V gene has CDR1 PRHDT and CDR2 FYEKMQ (reference sequence). CDR3 sequence: CASTGPPEGKNIQYF. The CDR3, as DNA: TGTGCCAGCACCGGGCCCCCCGAGGGCAAAAACATTCAGTACTTC. The full variable domain, rest sourced from reference TRBV13 and TRBJ2-4, is AAGVIQSPRHLIKEKRETATLKCYPIPRHDTVYWYQQGPGQDPQFLISFYEKMQSDKGSIPDRFSAQQFSDYHSELNMSSLELGDSALYFCASTGPPEGKNIQYFGAGTRLSVL.

The chain combines TRBV27 with TRBJ2-5, with D maybe TRBD1 (6 bases). This CDR3 contains 15 residues. Germline loops: CDR1 MNHEY, CDR2 SMNVEV (reference sequence). Trimming removed 2 bases at V and 5 bases at J, with 15 bases between. The CDR3 region has the DNA TGTGCCAGCAGTTTACAGGGGTCCAAGGGGGAGACCCAGTACTTC. Protein sequence: CASSLQGSKGETQYF.

The genes are TRBV4-2 and TRBJ1-2; 7 positions match TRBD1. Trimming at V came to 1 base and at J to 4 bases, leaving 3 bases not matched to a gene. This CDR3 has 14 residues. The germline V gene encodes CDR1 LGHNA and CDR2 YNFKEQ. The CDR3 coding sequence is TGTGCCAGCAGCCAAGGGGGACAGATCTATGGCTACACCTTC. Translated, it gives CASSQGGQIYGYTF.